This TCR beta chain was recorded in a study of blood T cell repertoires in COVID-19. Assay used: immunoSEQ multiplex PCR; TCRdb lists only in-frame clones, some missing. The table shows about 200,000 clones, with under 85% occurring only once. Sequencing was done on a sample of peripheral blood. The TCR comes from a woman older than 75 with COVID-19, enrolled during active disease.

CDR3 sequence (DNA): TGTGCCAGTAATAGGGGGATGAACACTGAAGCTTTCTTT. It is translated as CASNRGMNTEAFF. V and J are TRBV19 and TRBJ1-1; D may be TRBD1 (6 bases). CDR3 size: 13 residues. Trimming stripped 7 bases from V and 0 bases from J, with 9 bases between. Germline CDR1 and CDR2: LNHDA and SQIVND (reference sequence).